Listed below are T cell receptor beta chains from one sample, sequenced in a study of CD8 T cells in ankylosing spondylitis. TCRdb used MiXCR to reprocess the 5' RACE reads, holding one entry per CDR3 protein. In the table there are 380,000 or so distinct CDR3 sequences, 20% to 25% of which are singletons. Sequencing was performed on blood, either unsorted or a sorted T cell fraction (not recorded which). Source of these receptors: a male donor with ankylosing spondylitis or in good health (not recorded which). Each CDR3 is given with its conserved first and last residue. The D gene is left open where the match is weak. Part of the rows lack a size; the others show once, few, many or a class for expanded clones.

D,J,length,size,V,DNA,CDR3
TRBD2,TRBJ2-2,15,.,TRBV7-9,TGTGCCAGCAGCCCATCCCGCGGGGGGCACGGGGAGCTGTTTTTT,CASSPSRGGHGELFF
.,TRBJ2-1,16,many,TRBV5-6,TGTGCCAGCAGCTTTGGTGGGGGGAGCATCTACAATGAGCAGTTCTTC,CASSFGGGSIYNEQFF
.,TRBJ1-5,12,few,TRBV28,TGTGCCAGCACCACGGGTAATCAGCCCCAGCATTTT,CASTTGNQPQHF
TRBD1,TRBJ2-1,12,.,TRBV6-5,TGTGCCAGCAGCAGGTCAGGGGGTGAGCAGTTCTTC,CASSRSGGEQFF
TRBD1,TRBJ2-1,15,.,TRBV12-3/TRBV12-4,TGTGCCAGCAGGTTGGACAGGGGTGTACACAATGAGCAGTTCTTC,CASRLDRGVHNEQFF
.,TRBJ2-3,15,.,TRBV7-9,TGTGCCAGCAGCTTAGTTTCGGGGGTTGCAGATACGCAGTATTTT,CASSLVSGVADTQYF
.,TRBJ2-3,14,few,TRBV4-1,TGCGCCAGCAGCCAAGATACTAGCCCAGATACGCAGTATTTT,CASSQDTSPDTQYF
TRBD2,TRBJ2-1,17,.,TRBV6-5,TGTGCCAGCAGTTACTCACTCGGCGGGGGGACGTACAATGAGCAGTTCTTC,CASSYSLGGGTYNEQFF
.,TRBJ1-4,15,.,TRBV7-6,TGTGCCAGCAGCTTAGAGCCCGGAGCTAATGAAAAACTGTTTTTT,CASSLEPGANEKLFF
.,TRBJ2-7,14,.,TRBV7-9,TGTGCCAGCAGCTTATATAGACCGGACCACGAGCAGTACTTC,CASSLYRPDHEQYF
.,TRBJ1-1,15,.,TRBV6-1,TGTGCCAGCAGCCGAACCCAAAGTGTGAACACTGAAGCTTTCTTT,CASSRTQSVNTEAFF
.,TRBJ2-7,12,.,TRBV12-5,.,CVRAVLRAEQYF
TRBD2,TRBJ2-7,16,.,TRBV6-5,TGTGCCAGCAGTTACTCCCTCGCGGGGGGGCTCTACGAGCAGTACTTC,CASSYSLAGGLYEQYF
.,TRBJ2-7,15,few,TRBV28,TGTGCCAGCAGTTCAGTAGACGGCCCACGCTACGAGCAGTACTTC,CASSSVDGPRYEQYF
TRBD2,TRBJ2-3,17,.,TRBV12-3/TRBV12-4,TGTGCCAGCAGTTTAGCGCTGAGCGGGGGGGCCACAGATACGCAGTATTTT,CASSLALSGGATDTQYF
TRBD2,TRBJ2-1,16,few,TRBV7-9,TGTGCCAGCAGCTTAGAAGGCGGGGGGGCCTTGTATGAGCAGTTCTTC,CASSLEGGGALYEQFF
TRBD1,TRBJ2-1,16,many,TRBV24-1,TGTGCCACCAGTGATTTGGGGACAGGAGTGGGGAATGAGCAGTTCTTC,CATSDLGTGVGNEQFF
TRBD2,TRBJ2-3,20,.,TRBV20-1,TGCAGTGCTCGCACTGTTCCCCGGGGACTAGCGGGGGTGTTGTCAGATACGCAGTATTTT,CSARTVPRGLAGVLSDTQYF
TRBD2,TRBJ2-5,19,.,TRBV12-3/TRBV12-4,TGTGCCAGCAGCACCACTAGGGTCATCAGCGGGGGGCAAGGGGAGACCCAGTACTTC,CASSTTRVISGGQGETQYF
TRBD2,TRBJ2-7,19,.,TRBV4-2,TGTGCCAGCAGCAGCACCGGGACTAGCGGGGGGGCACTCTCCTACGAGCAGTACTTC,CASSSTGTSGGALSYEQYF
.,TRBJ2-2,16,once,TRBV20-1,TGCAGTGCTAGAGGTTTCGGGGGCCTGAACACCGGGGAGCTGTTTTTT,CSARGFGGLNTGELFF
.,TRBJ2-3,12,.,TRBV6-1,TGTGCCAGCAGTGTTTTCACAGATACGCAGTATTTT,CASSVFTDTQYF
TRBD1,TRBJ2-7,15,.,TRBV14,TGTGCCAGCAGCCAAGTTGGGACAGGGACCTACGAGCAGTACTTC,CASSQVGTGTYEQYF
TRBD1,TRBJ2-7,14,few,TRBV20-1,TGCAGTGCTAGAGATTGGACAGGGACCTACGAGCAGTACTTC,CSARDWTGTYEQYF
TRBD2,TRBJ2-5,13,.,TRBV12-3/TRBV12-4,TGTGCCAGCAGCGGACTAGCGGGGGAGACCCAGTACTTC,CASSGLAGETQYF
TRBD2,TRBJ2-5,16,.,TRBV12-3/TRBV12-4,TGTGCCAGCAGTTTAGTGGCGGGGGAGATACAAGAGACCCAGTACTTC,CASSLVAGEIQETQYF
TRBD1,TRBJ1-2,13,few,TRBV27,TGTGCCAGCAGCATTACAGGGGCTTATGGCTACACCTTC,CASSITGAYGYTF
.,TRBJ2-5,13,few,TRBV4-2,TGTGCCAGCAGCCAAGATGAGACCCGCCCCCAGTACTTC,CASSQDETRPQYF
.,TRBJ2-1,15,few,TRBV4-1,TGCGCCAGCAGCCATGACCCTGGAGGGGGCAATGAGCAGTTCTTC,CASSHDPGGGNEQFF
TRBD2,TRBJ2-3,17,.,TRBV20-1,TGCAGTGCTAGCGGGGAGACTAGCGAGTTCAATTGGGATACGCAGTATTTT,CSASGETSEFNWDTQYF
TRBD1,TRBJ2-1,16,once,TRBV27,TGTGCCAGCAGTTTATCCGGGACAGGACCCTACAATGAGCAGTTCTTC,CASSLSGTGPYNEQFF
.,TRBJ2-2,15,few,TRBV11-2,TGTGCCAGCAGCTTAGTCGGGGGGCGAATCGGGGAGCTGTTTTTT,CASSLVGGRIGELFF
.,TRBJ2-6,15,.,TRBV20-1,TGCAGTGCCATGGGGCTACTCTCTGGGGCCAACGTCCTGACTTTC,CSAMGLLSGANVLTF
.,TRBJ2-1,16,.,TRBV24-1,TGTGCCACCAGCCCTGCCGGGAAAAGCTCCTACAATGAGCAGTTCTTC,CATSPAGKSSYNEQFF
.,TRBJ2-3,15,.,TRBV11-2,TGTGCCAGCAAGGGGGGACTGGAAGGGGCAGATACGCAGTATTTT,CASKGGLEGADTQYF
.,TRBJ2-7,13,.,TRBV20-1,TGCAGTGCTAGAGGGGAGGCAGGGTACGAGCAGTACTTC,CSARGEAGYEQYF
.,TRBJ2-2,12,once,TRBV11-2,TGTGCCAGCAGCTTACGATTTGGGGAGCTGTTTTTT,CASSLRFGELFF
.,TRBJ2-7,15,few,TRBV30,TGTGCCTGGAGTGTACGGGGGGCGAGTGTCAACGAGCAGTACTTC,CAWSVRGASVNEQYF
.,TRBJ1-1,12,.,TRBV29-1,TGCAGCGTTTCCCAATTGGGCACTGAAGCTTTCTTT,CSVSQLGTEAFF
.,TRBJ2-3,15,few,TRBV20-1,TGCAGTGCTAGAGGACCCCTTGAGGACACAGATACGCAGTATTTT,CSARGPLEDTDTQYF